This entry lists 5 T cell receptor beta chains sequenced from one sample in a study of shared clonotypes between healthy human individuals. Repertoires were generated with immunoSEQ multiplex PCR, while TCRdb's copy carries only in-frame clones and drops some. The sample records over a million clones, about 84% being singletons. The specimen sequenced was memory CD4+ T cells from PBMCs. Subset given: CD45RA-negative fraction. These receptors were taken from a man between 18 and 35 years old in good health. Some clones in this sample may be carry-over from other donors' samples.

V and J are TRBV15 and TRBJ2-5; TRBD1 or TRBD2 may be the D gene (5 bases each). Trimming removed 3 bases at V and 4 bases at J, with 12 bases between. CDR1 is LNHNV and CDR2 is YYDKDF in the germline V gene (reference sequence). This CDR3 is 14 amino acids long. CDR3: CATSSTGAGETQYF. Here the CDR3 DNA reads TGTGCCACCAGCAGCACCGGGGCCGGAGAGACCCAGTACTTC. The variable domain in full, with the rest retrieved from reference TRBV15 and TRBJ2-5, is DAMVIQNPRYQVTQFGKPVTLSCSQTLNHNVMYWYQQKSSQAPKLLFHYYDKDFNNEADTPDNFQSRRPNTSFCFLDIRSPGLGDTAMYLCATSSTGAGETQYFGPGTRLLVL.

This clone has a single count. The J gene is TRBJ2-7, the V gene TRBV7-2; 11 nucleotides line up with TRBD2. This CDR3 comprises 14 residues. Germline loops: CDR1 SGHTA, CDR2 FQGNSA. V was pared by 1 base and J by 11 bases, with 7 bases of the junction left unmatched. Here the CDR3 reads CASSLVLAGVQKYF. The DNA for the CDR3 is TGTGCCAGCAGCTTAGTACTAGCGGGAGTTCAAAAGTACTTC.

The V gene is TRBV6-1, the J gene TRBJ2-7; no definite D call. CDR1 MNHNS and CDR2 SASEGT come from the germline V gene. V gave up 8 bases and J gave up 0 bases, with 17 bases separating them. CDR3 length: 15 residues. The CDR3 here is CASALHLQPSYEQYF. The CDR3 bases are TGTGCCAGCGCTCTACACCTTCAGCCCTCCTACGAGCAGTACTTC.

This chain links TRBV5-4 with TRBJ2-6, with 8 positions matching TRBD1. With V trimmed by 0 bases and J by 2 bases, 7 bases remained unmatched. The CDR3 has 18 amino acids. Looked up from germline, CDR1 is SGHNT and CDR2 is YYREEE (reference sequence). The CDR3 DNA reads TGTGCCAGCAGCTTGGTTGGTTCACAGGGGGCTGGGGCCAACGTCCTGACTTTC. Its translation: CASSLVGSQGAGANVLTF.

V gene TRBV28 combines with J gene TRBJ1-5; TRBD1 aligns across 8 bases. Germline CDR1 MDHEN, CDR2 SYDVKM. Unmatched junction bases numbered 7, after V lost 3 bases and J lost 0 bases. There are 17 residues in the CDR3. The CDR3 loop is CASSFRARGRSNQPQHF. Written as DNA, the CDR3 is TGTGCCAGCAGTTTCCGGGCCAGGGGGCGTAGCAATCAGCCCCAGCATTTT. Filled out from reference TRBV28 and TRBJ1-5, the complete variable domain reads DVKVTQSSRYLVKRTGEKVFLECVQDMDHENMFWYRQDPGLGLRLIYFSYDVKMKEKGDIPEGYSVSREKKERFSLILESASTNQTSMYLCASSFRARGRSNQPQHFGDGTRLSIL.